This T cell receptor beta chain emerged from a study of neoadjuvant anti-PD-1 for oral cavity cancer. Study-level information: Patients without progression got a fourth dose around day 43.

Generated by immunoSEQ multiplex PCR, the TCRdb table keeps only in-frame clones and is missing some. The sample has more than 9,000 clones, about 67% seen once; the top ten hold roughly 4.5%. The time point is: after neoadjuvant nivolumab, at surgical resection. Findings and caveats of the study: Only a few patients per response group were TCR-analyzed; validation needed.

Comments on this clone: The antigen is unknown.

This receptor was identified in a person aged 35 to 85 with oral cavity squamous cell carcinoma. Sample: PBMCs, taken after nivolumab (anti-PD-1) treatment.

The DNA of the CDR3 is TGTGCCAGCAGGGAGGGGGGGGGTTGGTATGAGCAGTTCTTC. Encoded protein: CASREGGGWYEQFF. The V gene is TRBV6-6, the J gene TRBJ2-1, with D possibly matching TRBD2 (7 bases). V was trimmed by 6 bases and J by 8 bases, leaving 17 bases between them. Per the germline V gene, CDR1 is MNHNY and CDR2 is SVGAGI (reference sequence). The CDR3 is 14 amino acids.